Shown below are 22 T cell receptor beta chains from a single sample sequenced in a study of blood T cell repertoires in COVID-19. The table came from immunoSEQ multiplex PCR; TCRdb's copy has only in-frame clones and leaves some out. The top ten clones hold 1.5% to 2% of a sample with about 240,000 clones, around four fifths of them seen once. The specimen was peripheral blood. These receptors were taken from a man aged 25-45 years who had recovered from COVID-19.

J is TRBJ2-1 and V is TRBV4-2, with D perhaps matching TRBD1 (5 bases). The CDR3 has 16 amino acids. The V end was cut by 0 bases, the J end by 4 bases, with 13 bases between. Germline V CDR1 and CDR2: LGHNA, YNFKEQ. The CDR3 is CASSQDLGRAYNEQFF. CDR3 in DNA: TGTGCCAGCAGCCAAGATCTGGGCAGGGCTTACAATGAGCAGTTCTTC.

This sequence joins TRBV5-6 and TRBJ2-2; TRBD2 agrees at 10 bases. The CDR3 runs 18 residues. The germline V gene encodes CDR1 SGHDT and CDR2 YYEEEE. V shed 4 bases, J shed 0 bases, and the junction held 9 bases outside the gene matches. The CDR3 bases are TGTGCCAGCAGCCCCTCGCTAGCGGGGGCCTCGAACACCGGGGAGCTGTTTTTT. Residues: CASSPSLAGASNTGELFF.

The chain has TRBV11-2 and TRBJ2-6; possibly TRBD2 for D (5 bases). This CDR3 spans 15 amino acids. V lost 1 base, J lost 1 base, and 5 bases lay in between. Per germline, CDR1 SGHAT and CDR2 FQNNGV. The CDR3 here is CASSLAGSGANVLTF. In nucleotides, the CDR3 is TGTGCCAGCAGCTTAGCGGGGTCTGGGGCCAACGTCCTGACTTTC.

This clone appeared a few times. The chain is built from TRBV28 and TRBJ1-6, with 8 nucleotides matching TRBD1. Germline trimming cut 5 bases from V and 7 bases from J; bases unmatched to any gene: 1. The germline V gene encodes CDR1 MDHEN and CDR2 SYDVKM. This CDR3 is built from 13 residues. DNA for the CDR3: TGTGCCAGCAGTGGGACAGGCAATTCACCCCTCCACTTT. It encodes CASSGTGNSPLHF.

This clone has just one count. The CDR3 nucleotides read TGTGCCAGCAGCTTAGGGACTGATGCGAACTATGGCTACACCTTC. As protein: CASSLGTDANYGYTF. The chain combines TRBV7-8 with TRBJ1-2, with D unclear. The CDR3 has 15 residues. The germline V gene encodes CDR1 SGHVS and CDR2 FQNEAQ. V gave up 1 base and J gave up 2 bases, with 11 bases separating them.

The rearrangement uses TRBV9 and TRBJ2-1; 9 nucleotides match TRBD2. The V segment lost 0 bases and the J segment 7 bases; nucleotides outside the gene matches: 8. The CDR3 extends over 16 amino acids. CDR1 and CDR2 (germline): SGDLS, YYNGEE. CDR3 sequence (DNA): TGTGCCAGCAGCGTAGGGGTTAGCGGGGGCCAGAATGAGCAGTTCTTC. Encoded protein: CASSVGVSGGQNEQFF.

The chain is built from TRBV7-6 and TRBJ2-7; D not resolved. The germline V gene encodes CDR1 SGHVS and CDR2 FNYEAQ. Trimming cost V 5 bases and J 6 bases, with 14 bases left between them. This CDR3 is built from 13 residues. In DNA form, the CDR3 reads TGTGCCAGCAGCATCTTCCTCGACTCCGAGCAGTACTTC. This gives the protein CASSIFLDSEQYF.

V gene TRBV5-1 combines with J gene TRBJ1-2; tentatively, D is TRBD1 (6 bases). V lost 1 base, J lost 6 bases, and 16 bases lay in between. The CDR3 extends over 15 amino acids. Germline assignment: CDR1 SGHRS and CDR2 YFSETQ. The CDR3 sequence is CASSLSQGLSDGYTF. The CDR3, as DNA: TGCGCCAGCAGCTTGAGCCAGGGGCTATCGGATGGCTACACCTTC. The full variable domain, its missing parts supplied by reference TRBV5-1 and TRBJ1-2, is KAGVTQTPRYLIKTRGQQVTLSCSPISGHRSVSWYQQTPGQGLQFLFEYFSETQRNKGNFPGRFSGRQFSNSRSEMNVSTLELGDSALYLCASSLSQGLSDGYTFGSGTRLTVV.

J is TRBJ1-2 and V is TRBV11-2, with D maybe TRBD1 (6 bases). V was cut by 1 base and J by 4 bases, with 19 bases left in between. CDR1 and CDR2 from the germline V gene are SGHAT and FQNNGV. The CDR3 sequence is 17 residues long. CDR3 sequence reads: CASSLVGQDPLRYGYTF. The CDR3 DNA sequence: TGTGCCAGCAGCTTAGTGGGACAAGACCCCTTACGCTATGGCTACACCTTC.

The gene calls are TRBV27 and TRBJ2-3; 8 bases agree with TRBD2. This CDR3 region has 16 residues. With V trimmed by 5 bases and J by 4 bases, 11 bases remained unmatched. Per the germline V gene, CDR1 is MNHEY and CDR2 is SMNVEV (reference sequence). The CDR3 DNA follows: TGTGCCAGCAGTCCGAGCGGGGGAAAGATCCCAGATACGCAGTATTTT. Residues: CASSPSGGKIPDTQYF.

The chain has TRBV4-1 and TRBJ1-3; D gene uncertain. Trimming left V 4 bases short and J 12 bases short, with 16 bases between. Germline V gives CDR1 MGHRA, CDR2 YSYEKL. The CDR3 runs to 13 residues. The CDR3 bases are TGCGCCAGCAGCCTAGAACTAGGTGGAGGCATATATTTT. Its protein is CASSLELGGGIYF.

The rearrangement uses TRBV29-1 and TRBJ2-4, with 9 nucleotides matching TRBD1. Germline V CDR1 and CDR2: SQVTM, ANQGSEA. This CDR3 is 12 amino acids long. V lost 7 bases to trimming and J lost 7 bases; unmatched junction nucleotides: 5. The chain's CDR3 is CSADGQGNIQYF. CDR3 coding DNA: TGCAGCGCTGACGGACAGGGGAACATTCAGTACTTC. The full variable domain, completed using reference TRBV29-1 and TRBJ2-4, is SAVISQKPSRDICQRGTSLTIQCQVDSQVTMMFWYRQQPGQSLTLIATANQGSEATYESGFVIDKFPISRPNLTFSTLTVSNMSPEDSSIYLCSADGQGNIQYFGAGTRLSVL.

This clone was picked up many times. This sequence joins TRBV4-1 and TRBJ1-2; 8 bases are a match to TRBD1. Germline loops: CDR1 MGHRA, CDR2 YSYEKL. Germline trimming cut 0 bases from V and 8 bases from J; bases unmatched to any gene: 11. There are 16 residues in the CDR3. In nucleotides, the CDR3 is TGCGCCAGCAGCCAAGATTTGGGACAGGTCACGGGGGGCTACACCTTC. Translating gives CASSQDLGQVTGGYTF.

There are a few counts of this clone. The genes are TRBV6-1 and TRBJ2-3, with 8 bases that match TRBD1. This CDR3 region has 16 residues. From germline, CDR1 is MNHNS and CDR2 SASEGT. V shed 0 bases, J shed 1 base, and the junction held 3 bases outside the gene matches. The CDR3 nucleotides read TGTGCCAGCAGTGAAGCCACAGGGGGTGGCACAGATACGCAGTATTTT. Amino acid sequence: CASSEATGGGTDTQYF.

The chain has TRBV18 and TRBJ2-5; no firm D call. Trimming cost V 3 bases and J 0 bases, with 14 bases left between them. Germline CDR1 KGHSH, CDR2 LQKENI. The length of the CDR3 is 16 residues. The CDR3 sequence is CASSPQTIANQETQYF. Written as DNA, the CDR3 is TGTGCCAGCTCACCTCAGACAATTGCCAACCAAGAGACCCAGTACTTC.

This clone was counted once. The chain is built from TRBV7-9 and TRBJ1-1; unclear D gene. Germline CDR1 SEHNR, CDR2 FQNEAQ (reference sequence). V lost 5 bases and J 3 bases, leaving 13 bases between the germline ends. This CDR3 has 14 amino acids. CDR3 region: CASSPRGFDTEAFF. CDR3 nucleotide sequence: TGTGCCAGCAGCCCGAGAGGGTTTGACACTGAAGCTTTCTTT.

This chain links TRBV5-5 with TRBJ1-3; D gene unclear. CDR1 is SGHKS and CDR2 is YYEKEE in the germline V gene (reference sequence). This CDR3 spans 15 amino acids. V was cut by 1 base and J by 0 bases, with 8 bases left in between. The CDR3 sequence: CASSLWASSGNTIYF. CDR3 nucleotides: TGTGCCAGCAGCTTGTGGGCAAGCTCTGGAAACACCATATATTTT.

V gene TRBV7-9 combines with J gene TRBJ2-2, with D perhaps TRBD1 (6 bases). The V and J ends lost 6 bases and 1 base respectively, with 6 bases between them. The germline gives CDR1 SEHNR, CDR2 FQNEAQ (reference sequence). This CDR3 is 13 amino acids long. This CDR3 is CASRGQNTGELFF. CDR3 nucleotides: TGTGCCAGCAGGGGACAGAACACCGGGGAGCTGTTTTTT.

Only one count was recorded for this clone. The rearrangement links TRBV5-4 to TRBJ2-3; 12 bases are a match to TRBD2. CDR3 length: 16 amino acids. In germline, CDR1 is SGHNT, CDR2 YYREEE (reference sequence). The V segment lost 4 bases and the J segment 4 bases; nucleotides outside the gene matches: 7. The CDR3 loop reads CASSQPPSGGADTQYF. In DNA form, the CDR3 reads TGTGCCAGCAGCCAACCGCCTAGCGGGGGGGCAGATACGCAGTATTTT.

The chain links TRBV5-1 to TRBJ1-1; TRBD1 aligns across 7 bases. This CDR3 contains 15 residues. Germline V gene lookup returns CDR1 SGHRS and CDR2 YFSETQ. With 4 bases clipped from V and 4 bases from J, the junction kept 10 bases outside the gene matches. The CDR3 loop is CASSPRQGGGTEAFF. The CDR3 DNA is TGCGCCAGCAGCCCTCGACAGGGTGGGGGCACTGAAGCTTTCTTT.

The genes are TRBV2 and TRBJ1-2, with 7 nucleotides matching TRBD1. V shed 5 bases, J shed 6 bases, and the junction held 9 bases outside the gene matches. Germline V gives CDR1 SNHLY, CDR2 FYNNEI. The CDR3 runs to 14 residues. The DNA for the CDR3 is TGTGCCAGCAGTCACTTACAGGGGACTGATGGCTACACCTTC. Residues: CASSHLQGTDGYTF.

The chain combines TRBV5-1 with TRBJ2-5; TRBD2 agrees at 7 bases. The CDR3 is 18 residues long. The germline gives CDR1 SGHRS, CDR2 YFSETQ. The V gene end was trimmed by 1 base and the J gene end by 0 bases; junction bases not matched to a gene: 12. As DNA, the CDR3 is TGCGCCAGCAGCTTGCGGCCTAGGGGAGGGAATCACCAAGAGACCCAGTACTTC. Protein sequence: CASSLRPRGGNHQETQYF.